This TCR beta chain was retrieved from a study of blood T cell repertoires in COVID-19. There are 15 residues in the CDR3. Germline CDR1 is ENHRY and CDR2 is SYGVKD. Trimming took 6 bases from V and 4 from J; bases not matched to a gene: 6. Method: immunoSEQ multiplex PCR; TCRdb's copy keeps in-frame clones and lacks some. This sample has a few hundred thousand clones, with about 91% found just once. The TCR comes from a person under 35 with COVID-19, enrolled during active disease. Source material: peripheral blood. The chain combines TRBV10-3 with TRBJ2-6, with TRBD1 matching over 7 bases. The CDR3 here is CAIRSTGAGANVLTF. The CDR3 DNA is TGTGCCATCAGATCAACAGGGGCCGGGGCCAACGTCCTGACTTTC.